This passage covers 5 T cell receptor beta chains from one sample sequenced in a study of control samples from healthy donors and cancer patients. Some clones are missing from TCRdb's copy, which holds only in-frame ones; the method was immunoSEQ multiplex PCR. The repertoire holds around 70,000 clones, 83% seen once, with approximately 14% in the top ten. The sample consisted of blood. These TCRs come from a man aged 55-75 years in good health.

The chain combines TRBV9 with TRBJ1-4; a weak D match, TRBD1 (5 bases). The CDR3 runs to 15 residues. V lost 2 bases, J lost 8 bases, and 16 bases lay in between. In germline, CDR1 is SGDLS, CDR2 YYNGEE. The CDR3 sequence: CASSVTGAGGEKLFF. CDR3 nucleotides: TGTGCCAGCAGCGTCACCGGGGCTGGGGGGGAAAAACTGTTTTTT.

In DNA, the CDR3 is TGTGCCAGCAGTTCCCCCCCGGACAGGGGGCCCCAAGATGAGCAGTTCTTC. This encodes CASSSPPDRGPQDEQFF. This chain links TRBV28 with TRBJ2-1, with 11 positions matching TRBD1. The CDR3 totals 17 residues. V dropped 4 bases and J dropped 8; count of bases not matched to a gene: 13. Germline V gives CDR1 MDHEN, CDR2 SYDVKM.

The CDR3 region is CASSPNRGQPQHF. The CDR3 DNA follows: TGTGCCAGCAGCCCTAATAGAGGGCAGCCCCAGCATTTT. V is TRBV3-1 (or the pseudogene TRBV3-2) and J is TRBJ1-5; D remains unclear. CDR1 LGHDT and CDR2 YNNKEL come from the germline V gene (reference sequence). The length of the CDR3 is 13 residues. V was cut by 4 bases and J by 7 bases, with 11 bases left in between.

The V and J genes are TRBV29-1 and TRBJ2-1; TRBD2 matches 10 bases. Germline-derived CDR1 and CDR2 are SQVTM and ANQGSEA. This CDR3 contains 16 residues. Trimming at V came to 5 bases and at J to 10 bases, leaving 17 bases not matched to a gene. DNA of the CDR3: TGCAGCGTTCACACTCTAGCGGGAGATCTAATTGGAGAGCAGTTCTTC. Encoded protein: CSVHTLAGDLIGEQFF.

This rearrangement joins TRBV28 to TRBJ2-5; 9 bases are shared with TRBD1. Germline V CDR1 and CDR2: MDHEN, SYDVKM. The CDR3 is 18 residues long. The J segment lost 3 bases and the V segment lost 6 bases, leaving 17 bases of the junction unmatched. CDR3 DNA: TGTGCCAGCAGCTCCTTAATCCCTCGGGGGGACAGGGAAGAGACCCAGTACTTC. This codes for CASSSLIPRGDREETQYF.